The TCR beta chain described here comes from a study of blood T cell repertoires in COVID-19. Turning to the study itself: Samples of COVID-19 (acute and convalescent) were obtained from the United States, Italy and Spain. Nucleic acid was either cDNA or gDNA, and it came from T cells, B-cell-depleted T cells, or PBMCs.

Deletions cut 5 bases from V and 4 bases from J, with 8 bases between. Germline V CDR1 and CDR2: MNHEY, SVGEGT. The CDR3 has 12 residues. In the original analysis: Nucleated cell counts were estimated from reference gene primer amplification. Profiled with immunoSEQ multiplex PCR; TCRdb holds only in-frame clones, not every one. V and J calls and clone size are given by that table; D and trimming were obtained from the DNA. The table lists some 290,000 clones, approximately 81% of them singletons. Sequenced material: peripheral blood. The V and J genes are TRBV6-2 or TRBV6-3 and TRBJ1-1; D gene ambiguous. This sequence originates from a woman in her fifties or sixties with active or convalescent COVID-19. The CDR3 coding sequence is TGTGCCAGCAGTAGCGGTGGCACTGAAGCTTTCTTT. This gives the protein CASSSGGTEAFF.